This entry features one T cell receptor (beta chain) sequence. Its antigen remains unknown. V dropped 0 bases and J dropped 8; count of bases not matched to a gene: 6. This CDR3 comprises 14 residues. The germline CDR1 and CDR2 sequences are GTSNPN and SVGIG (reference sequence). The record originates from a study of vaccination effects on CD4 cells after COVID-19. Measured with immunoSEQ multiplex PCR; TCRdb has only the in-frame clones, and not every one. The table has about 71,000 clones, roughly 80% seen once. Overall study findings and caveats: Vaccine-induced clones in healthy vaccinees cross-reacted with common cold coronaviruses in only 1 of 255 cases.

ViraFEST used viral peptide pools to expand antigen-specific CD4+ T cells before sequencing. After less than 11 days in culture, the CD4+ T cells were isolated. Prior SARS-CoV-2 infection was absent in the vaccine recipients, as shown by negative nucleocapsid antibodies. Culturing of more than 1.5 million PBMC per well took place with around 9.6 IU/ml IL-2 and 9.5 to 10 ug/ml peptides. The sequence came from a human donor who received a COVID-19 vaccine. The gene calls are TRBV30 and TRBJ1-4; 7 bases map to TRBD1. The sequenced sample was CD4+ T cells from PBMCs cultured with SARS-CoV-2 spike peptides, obtained before COVID-19 vaccination. CDR3 DNA: TGTGCCTGGAGTGTGGCAGGGGGGTGGGAAAAACTGTTTTTT. Translated: CAWSVAGGWEKLFF.